This T cell receptor beta chain emerged from a study of cytomegalovirus exposure and HLA in healthy donors. Findings and limits, study-wide: Cytomegalovirus status was reportedly diagnosed by the classifier with high sensitivity and specificity.

The junction had 5 bases not matched to a gene; V was cut back by 3 bases and J by 4 bases. Germline V gives CDR1 MNHNS, CDR2 SASEGT. This CDR3 has 14 amino acids. These donors, healthy bone marrow donors, were studied. Worth noting for this clone: Antigen: not known.

A multiplex PCR was run with 60 Vbeta primers and 13 Jbeta primers. Here immunoSEQ multiplex PCR was the method, and the copy in TCRdb shows in-frame clones only, minus some. The table lists just under 90,000 clones. This sequence originates from a girl between 5 and 17 years old in good health and CMV-seropositive. Material: PBMCs. The rearrangement links TRBV6-1 to TRBJ2-7, with 8 bases aligning to TRBD1. CDR3: CASSDRGRAYEQYF. The CDR3 bases are TGTGCCAGCAGTGACAGGGGGCGAGCGTACGAGCAGTACTTC.